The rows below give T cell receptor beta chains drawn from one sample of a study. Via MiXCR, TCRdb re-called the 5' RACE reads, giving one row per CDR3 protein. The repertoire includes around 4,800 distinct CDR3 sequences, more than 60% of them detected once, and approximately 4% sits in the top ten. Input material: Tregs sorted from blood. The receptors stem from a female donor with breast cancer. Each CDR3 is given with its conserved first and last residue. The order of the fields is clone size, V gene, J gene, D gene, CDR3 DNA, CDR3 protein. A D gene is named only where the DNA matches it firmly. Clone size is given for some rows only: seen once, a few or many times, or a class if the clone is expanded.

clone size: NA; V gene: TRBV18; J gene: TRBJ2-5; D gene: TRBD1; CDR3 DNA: TGTGCCAGCTCATTATCCGGGACAGGGGATTTAGAGACCCAGTACTTC; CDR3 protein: CASSLSGTGDLETQYF
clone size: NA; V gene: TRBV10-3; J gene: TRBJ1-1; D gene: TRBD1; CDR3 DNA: TGTGCCATCAGAGTCGGACAGGGGCCCCTCGACACTGAAGCTTTCTTT; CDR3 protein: CAIRVGQGPLDTEAFF
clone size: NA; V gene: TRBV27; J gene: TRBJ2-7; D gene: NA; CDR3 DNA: TGTGCCAGCAGCCCGACAGGACACGAGCAGTACTTC; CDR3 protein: CASSPTGHEQYF
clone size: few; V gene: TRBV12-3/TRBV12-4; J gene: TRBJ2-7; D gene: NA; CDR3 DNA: TGTGCCAGCAGCCAAGGATACGAGCAGTACTTC; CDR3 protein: CASSQGYEQYF
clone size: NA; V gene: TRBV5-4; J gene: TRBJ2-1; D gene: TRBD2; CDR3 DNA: TGTGCCAGCAGCAAGTTGACTAGCGGGGAGGTCAATGAGCAGTTCTTC; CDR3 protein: CASSKLTSGEVNEQFF
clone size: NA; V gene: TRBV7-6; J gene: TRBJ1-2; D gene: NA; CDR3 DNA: TGTGCCAGCAGCTTAGCCGGATCTGGCGACTGTGGCTACACCTTC; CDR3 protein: CASSLAGSGDCGYTF
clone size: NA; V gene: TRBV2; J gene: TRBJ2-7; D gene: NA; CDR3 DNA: TGTGCCAGCAGGGGCCCCGCCTACGAGCAGTACTTC; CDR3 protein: CASRGPAYEQYF
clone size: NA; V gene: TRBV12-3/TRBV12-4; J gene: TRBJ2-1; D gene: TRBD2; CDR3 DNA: TGTGCTAGCAGTTTGCCGGGGGGCTACAATGAGCAGTTCTTC; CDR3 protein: CASSLPGGYNEQFF
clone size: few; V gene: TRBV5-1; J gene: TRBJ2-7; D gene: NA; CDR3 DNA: TGCGCCAGCAGCCCCGACGGGAACGAGCAGTACTTC; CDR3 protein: CASSPDGNEQYF
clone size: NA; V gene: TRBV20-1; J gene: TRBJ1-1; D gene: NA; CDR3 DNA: TGCAGTGCTAGAGATTTTAGAGGGGGGATGAACACTGAAGCTTTCTTT; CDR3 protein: CSARDFRGGMNTEAFF
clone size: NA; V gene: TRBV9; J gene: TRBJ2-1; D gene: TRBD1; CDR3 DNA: TGTGCCAGCAGCGCGGACAGGGCCGGCAATGAGCAGTTCTTC; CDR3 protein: CASSADRAGNEQFF
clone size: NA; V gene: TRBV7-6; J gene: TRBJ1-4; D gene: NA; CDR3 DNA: TGTGCCAGCAGCTGGACCGCGTTAGACGAAAAACTGTTTTTT; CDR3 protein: CASSWTALDEKLFF
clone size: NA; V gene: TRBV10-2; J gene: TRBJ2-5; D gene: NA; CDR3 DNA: TGCGCCAGCTTAGACCCGGGACATCTTACGGAGACCCAGTACTTC; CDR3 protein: CASLDPGHLTETQYF
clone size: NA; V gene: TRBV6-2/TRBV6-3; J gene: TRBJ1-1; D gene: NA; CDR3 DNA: TGTGCCAGCAGTTACCGAGCAGTGGTATCAACGCAGAGTACATGGGGCTTT; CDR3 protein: CASSYRAVVSTQSTWGF
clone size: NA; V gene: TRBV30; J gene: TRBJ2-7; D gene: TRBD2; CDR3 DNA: TGTGCTGGGACTCTAGAGCTAGCGGGAGACGAGCAGTACTTC; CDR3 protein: CAGTLELAGDEQYF
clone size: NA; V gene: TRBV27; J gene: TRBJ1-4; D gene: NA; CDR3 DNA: TGTGCCAGCAGTCACATTCCGGGGCAGGGTAACGAAAAACTGTTTTTT; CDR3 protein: CASSHIPGQGNEKLFF
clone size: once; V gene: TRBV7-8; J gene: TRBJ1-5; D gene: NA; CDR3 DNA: TGTGCCAGCAGCCCCCCCCGGGGGGCACTTGATCAGCCCCAGCATTTT; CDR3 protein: CASSPPRGALDQPQHF
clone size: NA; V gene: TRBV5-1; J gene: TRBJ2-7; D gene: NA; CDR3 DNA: TGCGCCAGCAGCCATACTCCGGGACCAGACTACGAGCAGTACTTC; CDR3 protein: CASSHTPGPDYEQYF
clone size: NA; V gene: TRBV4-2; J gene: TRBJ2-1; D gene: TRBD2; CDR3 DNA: TGTGCCAGCAGCCAAGTGGCTAGCGGGAGTGATGAGCAGTTCTTC; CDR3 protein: CASSQVASGSDEQFF
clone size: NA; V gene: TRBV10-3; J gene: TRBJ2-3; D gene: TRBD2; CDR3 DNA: TGTGCCATCAGTGGACTAGCGGGCCAAGATACGCAGTATTTT; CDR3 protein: CAISGLAGQDTQYF
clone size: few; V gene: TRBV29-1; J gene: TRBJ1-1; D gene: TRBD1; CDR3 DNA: TGCAGCGTGGGGACAGGGGACACTGAAGCTTTCTTT; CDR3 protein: CSVGTGDTEAFF
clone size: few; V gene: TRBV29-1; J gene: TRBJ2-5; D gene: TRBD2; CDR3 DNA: TGCAGCGCACTAGCGGGGATACAGGAGACCCAGTACTTC; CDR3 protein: CSALAGIQETQYF
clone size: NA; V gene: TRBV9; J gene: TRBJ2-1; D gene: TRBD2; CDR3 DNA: TGTGCCAGCAGCGCGGGAGGGGCGGTAAGTGAGCAGTTCTTC; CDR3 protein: CASSAGGAVSEQFF
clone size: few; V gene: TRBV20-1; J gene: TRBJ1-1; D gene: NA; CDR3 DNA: TGCAGTGCTAGAAGGGGACCCAATGGCTCTGAAGCTTTCTTT; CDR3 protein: CSARRGPNGSEAFF
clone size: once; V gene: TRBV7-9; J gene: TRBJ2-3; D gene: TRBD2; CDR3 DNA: TGTGCCAGCATCATAGCGGGGGGGCCGTCTGATACGCAGTATTTT; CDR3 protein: CASIIAGGPSDTQYF
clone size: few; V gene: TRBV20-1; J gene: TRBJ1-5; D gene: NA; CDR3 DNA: TGCAGTGCTAGTTCTACATCGAGTCAGCCCCAGCATTTT; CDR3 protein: CSASSTSSQPQHF
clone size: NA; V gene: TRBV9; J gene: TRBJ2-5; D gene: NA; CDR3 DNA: TGTGCCAGCAGCGTAGGATCCGGTTTGCAGGGTCCTCAAGAGACCCAGTACTTC; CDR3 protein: CASSVGSGLQGPQETQYF
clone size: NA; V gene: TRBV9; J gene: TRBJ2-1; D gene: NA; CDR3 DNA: TGTGCCAGCAGCGTAGGTGTAGGGCATGAGCAGTTCTTC; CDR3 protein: CASSVGVGHEQFF
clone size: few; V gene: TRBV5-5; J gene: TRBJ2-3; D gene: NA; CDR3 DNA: TGTGCCAGCAGCTTGACTCCGGACTATGGGACAGATACGCAGTATTTT; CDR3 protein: CASSLTPDYGTDTQYF
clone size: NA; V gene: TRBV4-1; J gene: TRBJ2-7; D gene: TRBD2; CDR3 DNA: TGCGCCAGCAGCCAAGGCGGGAGGGCAAGCTACGAGCAGTACTTC; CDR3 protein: CASSQGGRASYEQYF
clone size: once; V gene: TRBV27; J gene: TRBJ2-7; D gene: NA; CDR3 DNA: TGTGCCAGCAGTTTGGGACTCTCCTACGAGCAGTACTTC; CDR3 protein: CASSLGLSYEQYF
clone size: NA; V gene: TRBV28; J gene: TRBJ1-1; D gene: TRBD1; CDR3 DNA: TGTGCCACCACGGGACAGGGAGACACTGAAGCTTTCTTT; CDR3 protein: CATTGQGDTEAFF
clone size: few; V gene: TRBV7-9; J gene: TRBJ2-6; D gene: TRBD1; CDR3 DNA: TGTGCCAGCAGCCCAGGGGGTGGGGCCAACGTCCTGACTTTC; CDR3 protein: CASSPGGGANVLTF
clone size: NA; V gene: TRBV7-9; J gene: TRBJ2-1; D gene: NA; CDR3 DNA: TGTGCCAGCAGCTTAGAAACAGGGACCTACAATGAGCAGTTCTTC; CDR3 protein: CASSLETGTYNEQFF
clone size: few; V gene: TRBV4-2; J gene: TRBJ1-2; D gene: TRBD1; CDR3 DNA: TGTGCCAGCAGTACCGGACAGGGTGACTATGGCTACACCTTC; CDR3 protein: CASSTGQGDYGYTF
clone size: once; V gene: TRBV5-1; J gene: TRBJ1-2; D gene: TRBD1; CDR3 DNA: TGCGCCAGCAGCTCGACAGGGGGCAACTATGGCTACACCTTC; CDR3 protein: CASSSTGGNYGYTF
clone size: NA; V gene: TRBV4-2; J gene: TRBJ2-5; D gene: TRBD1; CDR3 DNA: TGTGCCAGCAGCCGCAACAGGGGTTTGGAGACCCAGAACTTC; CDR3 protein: CASSRNRGLETQNF
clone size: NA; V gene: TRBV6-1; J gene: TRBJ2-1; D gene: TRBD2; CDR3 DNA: TGTGCCAGCATCGGCGGGGGGTTTGATAATGAGCAGTTCTTC; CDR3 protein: CASIGGGFDNEQFF
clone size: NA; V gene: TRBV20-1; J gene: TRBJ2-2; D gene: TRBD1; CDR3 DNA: TGCAGTGCTAGAGATCTAGGGGGCGCGACCGGGGAGCTGTTTTTT; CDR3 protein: CSARDLGGATGELFF
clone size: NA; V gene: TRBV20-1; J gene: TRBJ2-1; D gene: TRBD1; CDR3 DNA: TGCAGTGCTGCCCCCCTGGACAGGGGACACACCCATGAGCAGTTCTTC; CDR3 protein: CSAAPLDRGHTHEQFF
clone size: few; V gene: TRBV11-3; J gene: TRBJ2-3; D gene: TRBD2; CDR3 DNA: TGTGCCAGCAGCCCCCGGAGGGGCGGGGGGGCTAGTACAGATACGCAGTATTTT; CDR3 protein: CASSPRRGGGASTDTQYF
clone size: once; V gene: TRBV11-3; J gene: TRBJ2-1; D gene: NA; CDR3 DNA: TGTGCCAGCAGACCAAGCGGCGAACTCAATGAGCAGTTCTTC; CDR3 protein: CASRPSGELNEQFF
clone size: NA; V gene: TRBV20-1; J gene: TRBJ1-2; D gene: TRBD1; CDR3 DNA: TGCAGTGCTGGCACACAGGGGCGCGGGGATGGCTACACCTTC; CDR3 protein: CSAGTQGRGDGYTF
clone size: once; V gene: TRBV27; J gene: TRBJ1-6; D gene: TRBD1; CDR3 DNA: TGTGCCAGCAGTTTACTAGGGGGCTATCGTAATTCACCCCTCCACTTT; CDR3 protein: CASSLLGGYRNSPLHF
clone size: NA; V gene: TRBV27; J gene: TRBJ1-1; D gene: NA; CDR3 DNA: TGTGCCAGCAGTTTTAACTCCATGAACACTGAAGCTTTCTTT; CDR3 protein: CASSFNSMNTEAFF
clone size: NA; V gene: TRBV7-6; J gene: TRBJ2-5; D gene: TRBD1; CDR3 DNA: TGTGCCAGCCGACAGGGGGCTATGGAGACCCAGTACTTC; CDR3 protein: CASRQGAMETQYF
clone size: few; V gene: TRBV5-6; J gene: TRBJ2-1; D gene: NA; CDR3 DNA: TGTGCCAGCAGCGCGACAGCCCGACGTCAGTTCTTC; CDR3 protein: CASSATARRQFF
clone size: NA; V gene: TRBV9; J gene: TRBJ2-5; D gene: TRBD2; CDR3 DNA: TGTGCCAGCAGCGCCGGACTAGATGAAGAGACCCAGTACTTC; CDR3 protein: CASSAGLDEETQYF
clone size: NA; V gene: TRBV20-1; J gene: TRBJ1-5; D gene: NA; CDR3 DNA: TGCAGTGCTAGAAAGACCGGAGGACAGCGAATTAATCAGCCCCAGCATTTT; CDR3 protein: CSARKTGGQRINQPQHF
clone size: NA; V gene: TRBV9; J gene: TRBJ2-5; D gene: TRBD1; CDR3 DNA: TGTGCCAGCAGCCCCCGGACAGGAGAAGAGACCCAGTACTTC; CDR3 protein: CASSPRTGEETQYF
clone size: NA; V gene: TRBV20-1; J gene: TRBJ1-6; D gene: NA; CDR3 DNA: TGCAGTGCTAGGGGGCAGGAGGATTCACCCCTCCACTTT; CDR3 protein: CSARGQEDSPLHF
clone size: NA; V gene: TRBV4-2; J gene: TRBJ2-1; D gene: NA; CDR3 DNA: TGTGCCAGCAGCCAAGAACCTCAGGGTTTTAGTTACAATGAGCAGTTCTTC; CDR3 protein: CASSQEPQGFSYNEQFF
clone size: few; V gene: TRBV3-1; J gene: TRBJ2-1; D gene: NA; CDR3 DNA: TGTGCCAGCAGCCAAGACTCGGCCCTACTGAATGAGCAGTTCTTC; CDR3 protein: CASSQDSALLNEQFF